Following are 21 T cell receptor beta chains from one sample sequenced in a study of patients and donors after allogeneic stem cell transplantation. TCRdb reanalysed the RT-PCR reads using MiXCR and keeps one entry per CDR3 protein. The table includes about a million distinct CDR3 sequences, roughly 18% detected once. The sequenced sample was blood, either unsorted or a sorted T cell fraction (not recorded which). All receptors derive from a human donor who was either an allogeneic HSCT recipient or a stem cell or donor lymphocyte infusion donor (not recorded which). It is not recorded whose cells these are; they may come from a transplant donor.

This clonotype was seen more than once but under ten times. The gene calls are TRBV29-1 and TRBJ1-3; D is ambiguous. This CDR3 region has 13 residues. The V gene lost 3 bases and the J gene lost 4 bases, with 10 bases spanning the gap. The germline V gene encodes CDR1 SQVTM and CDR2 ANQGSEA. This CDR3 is CSVDGQDGNTIYF. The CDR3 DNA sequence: TGCAGCGTTGACGGGCAGGACGGAAACACCATATATTTT. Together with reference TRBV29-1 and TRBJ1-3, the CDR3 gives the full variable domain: SAVISQKPSRDICQRGTSLTIQCQVDSQVTMMFWYRQQPGQSLTLIATANQGSEATYESGFVIDKFPISRPNLTFSTLTVSNMSPEDSSIYLCSVDGQDGNTIYFGEGSWLTVV.

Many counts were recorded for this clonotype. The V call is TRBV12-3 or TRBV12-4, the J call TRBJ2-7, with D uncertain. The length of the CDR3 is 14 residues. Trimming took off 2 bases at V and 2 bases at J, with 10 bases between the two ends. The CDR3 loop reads CASSLKPGPYEQYF. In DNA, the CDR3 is TGTGCCAGCAGTTTAAAGCCCGGACCCTACGAGCAGTACTTC.

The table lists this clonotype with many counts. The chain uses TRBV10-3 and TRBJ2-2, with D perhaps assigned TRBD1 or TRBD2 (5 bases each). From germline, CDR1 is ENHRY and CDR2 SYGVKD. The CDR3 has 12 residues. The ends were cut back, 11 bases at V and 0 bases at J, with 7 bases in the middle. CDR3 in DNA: TGTGCCGGGGGATCGAACACCGGGGAGCTGTTTTTT. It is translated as CAGGSNTGELFF.

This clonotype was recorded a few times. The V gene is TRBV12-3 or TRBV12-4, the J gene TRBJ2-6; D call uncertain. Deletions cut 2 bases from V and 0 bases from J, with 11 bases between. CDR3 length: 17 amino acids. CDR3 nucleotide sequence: TGTGCCAGCAGTTTACGACTTTCCGACTCTGGGGCCAACGTCCTGACTTTC. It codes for CASSLRLSDSGANVLTF.

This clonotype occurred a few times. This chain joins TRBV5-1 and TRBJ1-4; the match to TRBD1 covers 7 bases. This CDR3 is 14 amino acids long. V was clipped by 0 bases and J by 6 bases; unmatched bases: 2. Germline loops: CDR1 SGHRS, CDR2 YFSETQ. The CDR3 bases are TGCGCCAGCAGCTTGGGGGACAGTCATGAAAAACTGTTTTTT. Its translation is CASSLGDSHEKLFF.

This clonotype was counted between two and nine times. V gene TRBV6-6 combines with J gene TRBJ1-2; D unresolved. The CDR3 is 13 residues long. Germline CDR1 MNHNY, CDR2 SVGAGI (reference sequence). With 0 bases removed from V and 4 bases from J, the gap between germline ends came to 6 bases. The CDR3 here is CASSYSTVYGYTF. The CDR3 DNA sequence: TGTGCCAGCAGTTACTCGACGGTCTATGGCTACACCTTC.

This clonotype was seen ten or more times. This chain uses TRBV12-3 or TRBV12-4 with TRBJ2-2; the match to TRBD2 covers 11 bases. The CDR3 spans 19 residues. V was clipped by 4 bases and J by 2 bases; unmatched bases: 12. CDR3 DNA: TGTGCCAGCAGTTCTCGCCTTTTGGGACTAGCGGCAAACACCGGGGAGCTGTTTTTT. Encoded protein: CASSSRLLGLAANTGELFF.

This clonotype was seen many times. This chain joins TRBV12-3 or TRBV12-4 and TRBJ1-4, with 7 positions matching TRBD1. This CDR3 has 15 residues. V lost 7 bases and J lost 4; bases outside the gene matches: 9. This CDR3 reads CASKPYQGGNEKLFF. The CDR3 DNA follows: TGTGCCAGCAAACCCTACCAGGGGGGTAATGAAAAACTGTTTTTT.

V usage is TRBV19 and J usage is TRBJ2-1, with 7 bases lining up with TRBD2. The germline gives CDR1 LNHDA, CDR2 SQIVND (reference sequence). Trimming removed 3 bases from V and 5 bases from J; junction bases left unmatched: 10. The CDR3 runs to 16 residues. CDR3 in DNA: TGTGCCAGTAGTATTATCTTGCGGGGGTGGAACAATGAGCAGTTCTTC. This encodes CASSIILRGWNNEQFF.

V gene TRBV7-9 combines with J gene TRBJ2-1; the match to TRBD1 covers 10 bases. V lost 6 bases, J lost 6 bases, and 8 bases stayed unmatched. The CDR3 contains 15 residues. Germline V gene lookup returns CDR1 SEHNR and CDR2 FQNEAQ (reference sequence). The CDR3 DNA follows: TGTGCCAGCAGTACCGGGACAGGGGAATCCAATGAGCAGTTCTTC. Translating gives CASSTGTGESNEQFF.

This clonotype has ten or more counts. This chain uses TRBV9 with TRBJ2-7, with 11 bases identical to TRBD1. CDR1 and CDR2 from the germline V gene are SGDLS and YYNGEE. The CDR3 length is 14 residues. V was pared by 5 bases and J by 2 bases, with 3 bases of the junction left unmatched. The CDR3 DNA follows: TGTGCCAGCAGTGTGGGACAGGGGGCCTACGAGCAGTACTTC. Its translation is CASSVGQGAYEQYF. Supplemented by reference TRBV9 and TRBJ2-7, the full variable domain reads DSGVTQTPKHLITATGQRVTLRCSPRSGDLSVYWYQQSLDQGLQFLIQYYNGEERAKGNILERFSAQQFPDLHSELNLSSLELGDSALYFCASSVGQGAYEQYFGPGTRLTVT.

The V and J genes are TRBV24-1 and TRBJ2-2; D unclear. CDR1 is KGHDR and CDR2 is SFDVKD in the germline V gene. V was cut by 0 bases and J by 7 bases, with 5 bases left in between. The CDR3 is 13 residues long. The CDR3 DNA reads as TGTGCCACCAGTGATTTGTCGGGCGGGGAGCTGTTTTTT. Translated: CATSDLSGGELFF.

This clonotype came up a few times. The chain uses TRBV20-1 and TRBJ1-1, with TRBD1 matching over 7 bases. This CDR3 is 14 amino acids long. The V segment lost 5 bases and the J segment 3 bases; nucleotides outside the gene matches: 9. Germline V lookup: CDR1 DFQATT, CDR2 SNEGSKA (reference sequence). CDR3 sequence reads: CSAGYRGRDTEAFF. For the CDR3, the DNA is TGCAGTGCTGGCTACAGGGGTCGGGACACTGAAGCTTTCTTT.

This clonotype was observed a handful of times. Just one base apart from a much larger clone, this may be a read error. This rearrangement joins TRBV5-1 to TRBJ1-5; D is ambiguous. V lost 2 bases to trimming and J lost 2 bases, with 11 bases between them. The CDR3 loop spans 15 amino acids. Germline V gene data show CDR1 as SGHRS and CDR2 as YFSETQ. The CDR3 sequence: CASSFDPGGNQPQHF. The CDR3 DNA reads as TGCGCCAGCAGCTTCGATCCAGGAGGCAATCAGCCCCAGCATTTT.

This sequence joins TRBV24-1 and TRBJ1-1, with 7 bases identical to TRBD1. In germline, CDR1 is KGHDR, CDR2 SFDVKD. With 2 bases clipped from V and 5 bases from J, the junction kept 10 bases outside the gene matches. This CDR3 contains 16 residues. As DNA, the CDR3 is TGTGCCACCAGTGATTCCCGACAGGGTGTCGGAACTGAAGCTTTCTTT. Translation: CATSDSRQGVGTEAFF.

CDR3 protein: CASGLMYGGDRAYF. The CDR3 DNA is TGTGCTAGTGGTTTGATGTACGGAGGGGACAGGGCGTACTTC. This chain uses TRBV12-5 with TRBJ2-7, with 9 bases identical to TRBD1. Germline V gene sequence: CDR1 LGHNT, CDR2 FRNRAP. Unmatched junction bases numbered 11, after V lost 2 bases and J lost 12 bases. There are 14 residues in the CDR3.

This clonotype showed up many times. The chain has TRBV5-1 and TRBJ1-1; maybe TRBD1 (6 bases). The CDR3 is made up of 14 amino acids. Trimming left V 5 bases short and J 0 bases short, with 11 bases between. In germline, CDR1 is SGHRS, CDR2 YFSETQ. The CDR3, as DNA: TGCGCCAGCAGTCCCGGGACAATGAACACTGAAGCTTTCTTT. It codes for CASSPGTMNTEAFF.

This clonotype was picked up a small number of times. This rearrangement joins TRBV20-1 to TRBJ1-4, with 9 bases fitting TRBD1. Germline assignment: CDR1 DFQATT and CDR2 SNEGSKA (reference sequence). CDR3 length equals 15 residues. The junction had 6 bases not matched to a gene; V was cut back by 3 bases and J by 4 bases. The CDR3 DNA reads TGCAGTGCTAGGGACAGGGGCCTCTTTAATGAAAAACTGTTTTTT. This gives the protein CSARDRGLFNEKLFF.

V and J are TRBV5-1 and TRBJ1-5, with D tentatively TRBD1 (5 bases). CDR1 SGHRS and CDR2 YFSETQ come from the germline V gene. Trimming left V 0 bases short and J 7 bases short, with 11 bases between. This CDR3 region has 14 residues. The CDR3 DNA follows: TGCGCCAGCAGCTTGGTTACAGGTGTACAGCCCCAGCATTTT. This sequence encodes CASSLVTGVQPQHF.

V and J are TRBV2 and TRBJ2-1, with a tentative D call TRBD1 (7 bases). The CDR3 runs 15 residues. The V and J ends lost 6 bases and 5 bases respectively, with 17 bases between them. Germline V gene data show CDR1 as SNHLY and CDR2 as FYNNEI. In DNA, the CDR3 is TGTGCCAGCAGCTCGCGGAGGGACAGACACAATGAGCAGTTCTTC. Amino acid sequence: CASSSRRDRHNEQFF.

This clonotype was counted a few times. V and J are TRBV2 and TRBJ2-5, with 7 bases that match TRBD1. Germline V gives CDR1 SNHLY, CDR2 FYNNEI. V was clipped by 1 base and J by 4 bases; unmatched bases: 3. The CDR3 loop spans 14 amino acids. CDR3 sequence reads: CASSEGQGVETQYF. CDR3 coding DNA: TGTGCCAGCAGTGAAGGGCAGGGGGTAGAGACCCAGTACTTC.